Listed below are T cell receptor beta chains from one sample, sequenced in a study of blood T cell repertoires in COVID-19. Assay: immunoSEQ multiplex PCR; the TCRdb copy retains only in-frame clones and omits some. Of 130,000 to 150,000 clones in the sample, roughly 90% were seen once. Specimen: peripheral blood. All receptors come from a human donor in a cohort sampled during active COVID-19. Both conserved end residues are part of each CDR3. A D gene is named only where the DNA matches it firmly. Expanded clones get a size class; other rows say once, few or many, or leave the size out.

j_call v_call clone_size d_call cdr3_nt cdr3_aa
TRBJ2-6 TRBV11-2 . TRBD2 TGTGCCAGCAGTCTCCTCGGCGGGGGGTTCTCTGGGGCCAACGTCCTGACTTTC CASSLLGGGFSGANVLTF
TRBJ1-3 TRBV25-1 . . TGTGCCAGCAGTGAGCAGGGGTCTGGAAACACCATATATTTT CASSEQGSGNTIYF
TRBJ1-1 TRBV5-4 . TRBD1 TGTGCCAGCAGCCCCCTGGACAGGGGGGACCCTGAAGCTTTCTTT CASSPLDRGDPEAFF
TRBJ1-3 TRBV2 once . TGTGCCAGCAGTCCCTCACGTGGAGGGCCGGGAAACACCATATATTTT CASSPSRGGPGNTIYF
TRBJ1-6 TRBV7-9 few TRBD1 TGTGCCAGCAGCCCTGACAGGGTAAATAATTCACCCCTCCACTTT CASSPDRVNNSPLHF
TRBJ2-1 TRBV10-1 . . TGCGCCAGCAGTGGTCGCGGATTCCACAATGAGCAGTTCTTC CASSGRGFHNEQFF
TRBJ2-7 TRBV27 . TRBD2 TGTGCCAGTATAGCGGGGGGCCCCTACTACGAGCAGTACTTC CASIAGGPYYEQYF
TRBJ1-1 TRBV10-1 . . TGCGCCAGCAGCGCTGTTGGGGGCGCGAACACTGAAGCTTTCTTT CASSAVGGANTEAFF
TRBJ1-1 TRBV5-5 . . TGTGCCAGCAGCTCAGGACCCGGGGTGGGCACTGAAGCTTTCTTT CASSSGPGVGTEAFF
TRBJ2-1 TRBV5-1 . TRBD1 TGCGCCAGCAGCGGCGGGACAGGGAAGTACAATGAGCAGTTCTTC CASSGGTGKYNEQFF
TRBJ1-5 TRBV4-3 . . TGCGCCAGCAGCCAAGACCGGGGTGGCGAACAGCCCCAGCATTTT CASSQDRGGEQPQHF
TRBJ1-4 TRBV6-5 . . TGTGCCAGCAGTTACCGTACAGGGAGTGATGAAAAACTGTTTTTT CASSYRTGSDEKLFF
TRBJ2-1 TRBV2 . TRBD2 TGTGCCAGCAGTGTTTTAGCGGGGGGCTACAATGAGCAGTTCTTC CASSVLAGGYNEQFF
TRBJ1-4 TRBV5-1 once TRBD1 TGCGCCAGCAGCTTGGTTCCGGGACAGGGGAATGAAAAACTGTTTTTT CASSLVPGQGNEKLFF
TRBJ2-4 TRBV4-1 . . TGCGCCAGCAGCCAAGACAGGGAAGAAAACATTCAGTACTTC CASSQDREENIQYF
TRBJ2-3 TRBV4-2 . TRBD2 TGTGCCACCCGGCTAAAAGCGGGGGATGCAGATACGCAGTATTTT CATRLKAGDADTQYF
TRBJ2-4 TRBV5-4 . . TGTGCCAGCAGCTTGGGGAGTTTTGGCCTAGCCAAAAACATTCAGTACTTC CASSLGSFGLAKNIQYF